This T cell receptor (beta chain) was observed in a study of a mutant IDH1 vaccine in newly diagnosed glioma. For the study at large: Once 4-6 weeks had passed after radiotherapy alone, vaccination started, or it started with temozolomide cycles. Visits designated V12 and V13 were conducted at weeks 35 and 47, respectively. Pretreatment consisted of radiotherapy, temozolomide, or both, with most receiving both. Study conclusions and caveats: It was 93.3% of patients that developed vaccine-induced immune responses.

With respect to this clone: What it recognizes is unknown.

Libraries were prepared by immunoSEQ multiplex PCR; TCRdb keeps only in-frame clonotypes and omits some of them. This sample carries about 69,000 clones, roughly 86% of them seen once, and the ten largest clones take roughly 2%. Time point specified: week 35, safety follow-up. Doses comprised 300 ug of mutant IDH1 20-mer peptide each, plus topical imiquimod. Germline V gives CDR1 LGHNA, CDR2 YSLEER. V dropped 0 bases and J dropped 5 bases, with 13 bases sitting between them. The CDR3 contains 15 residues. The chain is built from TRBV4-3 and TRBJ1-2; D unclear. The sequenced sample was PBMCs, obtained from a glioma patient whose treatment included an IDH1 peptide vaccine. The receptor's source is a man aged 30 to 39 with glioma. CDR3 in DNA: TGCGCCAGCAGCCAAGATTGGTCGGCAGCGTATGGCTACACCTTC. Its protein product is CASSQDWSAAYGYTF.